This TCR beta chain is drawn from a study of radiotherapy plus CTLA-4 blockade in lung cancer. Germline V gene sequence: CDR1 SGHTS, CDR2 YDEGEE. This CDR3 region has 15 residues. With 1 base removed from V and 2 bases from J, the gap between germline ends came to 12 bases. Using immunoSEQ multiplex PCR, the repertoire was profiled, and TCRdb retains in-frame clones only, with some absent. The sample has more than 100,000 clones; around 89% are singletons. The receptor comes from a human donor with non-small cell lung cancer that progressed on radiotherapy plus ipilimumab. Sequenced material: peripheral blood, taken from a patient treated with radiotherapy plus ipilimumab. The chain joins TRBV5-8 to TRBJ1-1; perhaps TRBD1 as D (6 bases). The CDR3 loop is CASSLLTTGNTEAFF. The CDR3, as DNA: TGTGCCAGCAGCTTGCTAACGACAGGCAACACTGAAGCTTTCTTT.